Listed here are 10 T cell receptor beta chains from one sample, sequenced in a study of control samples from healthy donors and cancer patients. The protocol was immunoSEQ multiplex PCR, while the TCRdb copy is restricted to in-frame clones and leaves out a portion. The sample records some 45,000 clones, roughly 90% being singletons. Sequencing used PBMCs. These receptors were obtained from a woman in her forties with head and neck cancer.

The J gene is TRBJ2-2, the V gene TRBV28; 8 bases fit TRBD2. The CDR3 runs to 15 residues. Germline V CDR1 and CDR2: MDHEN, SYDVKM. V was pared by 7 bases and J by 0 bases, with 4 bases of the junction left unmatched. Here the CDR3 reads CASTVAGSNTGELFF. CDR3 nucleotides: TGTGCCAGCACTGTAGCGGGATCGAACACCGGGGAGCTGTTTTTT.

The rearrangement joins TRBV5-1 to TRBJ2-5; the D gene could be TRBD1 or TRBD2 (5 bases each). Between the trimmed V and J ends, which lost 4 bases and 3 bases, there was a span of 13 bases. This CDR3 is 14 amino acids long. The germline V gene encodes CDR1 SGHRS and CDR2 YFSETQ. CDR3 DNA sequence: TGCGCCAGCAGCCCGGGGCTTCATAAAGAGACCCAGTACTTC. Its protein product is CASSPGLHKETQYF. Looking up the rest from reference TRBV5-1 and TRBJ2-5 gives the full variable domain: KAGVTQTPRYLIKTRGQQVTLSCSPISGHRSVSWYQQTPGQGLQFLFEYFSETQRNKGNFPGRFSGRQFSNSRSEMNVSTLELGDSALYLCASSPGLHKETQYFGPGTRLLVL.

This rearrangement joins TRBV18 to TRBJ1-4; D unresolved. The CDR3 loop spans 13 amino acids. CDR1 and CDR2 from the germline V gene are KGHSH and LQKENI. V lost 2 bases to trimming and J lost 4 bases, with 5 bases between them. The CDR3 DNA follows: TGTGCCAGCTCACCAACCATTAATGAAAAACTGTTTTTT. This translates into CASSPTINEKLFF.

The J gene is TRBJ2-5, the V gene TRBV6-4, with 11 nucleotides matching TRBD2. Germline assignment: CDR1 MRHNA and CDR2 SNTAGT. V trimming: 0 bases; J trimming: 5 bases; junction bases outside the gene matches: 2. The CDR3 runs to 15 residues. In DNA, the CDR3 is TGTGCCAGCAGTGACTCGGCTAGCGGGGGGGAGACCCAGTACTTC. Its protein is CASSDSASGGETQYF.

The rearrangement links TRBV19 to TRBJ2-2, with D hard to call. Germline values: CDR1 LNHDA, CDR2 SQIVND (reference sequence). This CDR3 region has 13 residues. V was pared by 8 bases and J by 1 base, with 8 bases between. The CDR3 here is CASLRRNTGELFF. The CDR3 nucleotides read TGTGCCAGTCTAAGAAGGAACACCGGGGAGCTGTTTTTT.

The chain links TRBV3-1 (or the pseudogene TRBV3-2) to TRBJ2-1; D perhaps matches TRBD2 (5 bases). Germline V gene lookup returns CDR1 LGHDT and CDR2 YNNKEL (reference sequence). The CDR3 is 16 residues long. V was cut by 1 base and J by 9 bases, with 19 bases left in between. In nucleotides, the CDR3 is TGTGCCAGCAGCCAAGGTTCTAGCCAACGGGTCGGTGAGCAGTTCTTC. Translation: CASSQGSSQRVGEQFF.

The CDR3 DNA sequence: TGCAGTGCTAGTTCGTCGGGGGGGCGTGTGGCGAATGAGCAGTTCTTC. Its protein is CSASSSGGRVANEQFF. This rearrangement joins TRBV20-1 to TRBJ2-1, with 8 positions matching TRBD2. This CDR3 has 16 residues. Germline V CDR1 and CDR2: DFQATT, SNEGSKA (reference sequence). V shed 3 bases, J shed 7 bases, and the junction held 14 bases outside the gene matches.

The chain joins TRBV7-9 to TRBJ2-1; 8 nucleotides line up with TRBD2. Trimming took 7 bases from V and 4 from J; bases not matched to a gene: 3. This CDR3 is built from 13 residues. Germline values: CDR1 SEHNR, CDR2 FQNEAQ (reference sequence). CDR3 bases: TGTGCCAGCATCGAGCGGGAGTACAATGAGCAGTTCTTC. Its translation is CASIEREYNEQFF.

This chain links TRBV5-1 with TRBJ1-4; D is uncertain. The CDR3 has 14 amino acids. Deletions cut 3 bases from V and 8 bases from J, with 14 bases between. CDR1 is SGHRS, CDR2 YFSETQ, per germline. CDR3 nucleotides: TGCGCCAGCAGCTATGGACGTGGTGGGGAAAAACTGTTTTTT. The encoded protein is CASSYGRGGEKLFF.

The V call is TRBV27, the J call TRBJ2-2; 10 bases match TRBD1. J gave up 5 bases and V 3 bases, and 6 bases lay outside the gene matches. Germline loops: CDR1 MNHEY, CDR2 SMNVEV (reference sequence). The CDR3 is 16 amino acids. Here the CDR3 reads CASSFLAGQGTGELFF. CDR3 DNA sequence: TGTGCCAGCAGTTTTTTAGCGGGACAGGGGACCGGGGAGCTGTTTTTT.